This T cell receptor beta chain originates from a study of cytomegalovirus exposure and HLA in healthy donors. Study results and caveats: There were several of the most significant clusters that appeared linked to common viral pathogens in a later analysis. Three chains linked to CMV were shown in vitro to be specific for CMV antigens. Accurate predictions that matched the HLA-A and HLA-B alleles of most subjects were reportedly made from TCR beta sequences.

Primers: 60 Vbeta forward and 13 Jbeta reverse. The method was immunoSEQ multiplex PCR; TCRdb's version includes in-frame clones alone and lacks a portion of them. The sample has roughly 140,000 clones; 82% are singletons. The CDR3 length is 14 residues. Between the trimmed V and J ends, which lost 4 bases and 1 base, there was a span of 9 bases. Germline lookup yields CDR1 MRHNA and CDR2 SNTAGT. Comment on this clone: Its target is not known.

The chain is built from TRBV6-4 and TRBJ2-3; the D gene is possibly TRBD2 (6 bases). The source material was PBMCs. This TCR derives from a male donor in good health and CMV-seronegative. CDR3 residues: CASSGSGGTDTQYF. The CDR3 DNA reads TGTGCCAGCAGTGGTAGCGGAGGCACAGATACGCAGTATTTT.